The clone carrying this T cell receptor (beta chain) was seen only a few times. The V end was cut by 4 bases, the J end by 5 bases, with 11 bases between. The CDR3 loop spans 13 amino acids. CDR1 is WSHSY, CDR2 SAAADI, per germline. With a J-beta primer mix and a sample-barcoded 5' primer, a second PCR ran about 7 to 12 cycles. TCRdb itself ran the 5' RACE reads through MiXCR, one entry per CDR3 protein. The sample lists fewer than 2,000,000 distinct CDR3 sequences; roughly two fifths were seen once. Each donor had around 10 milliliters of peripheral blood drawn. This specimen comes from a study of blood T cells in healthy people across ages.

The sequenced sample consisted of blood. The clonotype originates from a human donor in good health. The chain joins TRBV10-2 to TRBJ1-1; the D gene is possibly TRBD1 (5 bases). CDR3 sequence (DNA): TGCGCCAGCAGTGTCGGGGAGGGGACTGAAGCTTTCTTT. Its protein is CASSVGEGTEAFF.